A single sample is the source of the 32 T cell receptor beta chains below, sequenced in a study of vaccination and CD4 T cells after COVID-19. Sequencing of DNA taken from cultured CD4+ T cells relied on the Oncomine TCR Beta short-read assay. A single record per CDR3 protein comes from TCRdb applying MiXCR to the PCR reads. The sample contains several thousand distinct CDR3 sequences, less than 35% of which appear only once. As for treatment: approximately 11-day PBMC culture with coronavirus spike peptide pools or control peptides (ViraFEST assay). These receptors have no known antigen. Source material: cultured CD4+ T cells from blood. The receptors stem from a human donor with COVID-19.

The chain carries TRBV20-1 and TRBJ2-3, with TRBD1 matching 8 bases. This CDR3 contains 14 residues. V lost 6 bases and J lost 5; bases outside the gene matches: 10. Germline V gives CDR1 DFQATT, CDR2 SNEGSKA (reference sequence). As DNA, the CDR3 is TGCAGTGCCCGGCCGGGACAGGTGAAAGATACGCAGTATTTT. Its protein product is CSARPGQVKDTQYF.

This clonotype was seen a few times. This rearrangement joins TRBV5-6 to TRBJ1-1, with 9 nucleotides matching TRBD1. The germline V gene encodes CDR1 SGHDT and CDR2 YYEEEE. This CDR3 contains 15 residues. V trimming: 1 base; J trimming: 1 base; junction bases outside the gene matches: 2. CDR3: CASSLLGQGNTEAFF. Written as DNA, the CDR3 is TGTGCCAGCAGCTTGTTGGGACAGGGGAACACTGAAGCTTTCTTT.

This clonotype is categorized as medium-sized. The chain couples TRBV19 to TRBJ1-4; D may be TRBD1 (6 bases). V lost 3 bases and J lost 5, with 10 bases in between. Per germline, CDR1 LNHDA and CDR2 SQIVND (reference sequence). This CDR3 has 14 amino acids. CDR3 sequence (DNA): TGTGCCAGTAGTATGAGGGGGTGGAATGAAAAACTGTTTTTT. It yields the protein CASSMRGWNEKLFF. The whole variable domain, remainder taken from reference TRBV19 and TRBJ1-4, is DGGITQSPKYLFRKEGQNVTLSCEQNLNHDAMYWYRQDPGQGLRLIYYSQIVNDFQKGDIAEGYSVSREKKESFPLTVTSAQKNPTAFYLCASSMRGWNEKLFFGSGTQLSVL.

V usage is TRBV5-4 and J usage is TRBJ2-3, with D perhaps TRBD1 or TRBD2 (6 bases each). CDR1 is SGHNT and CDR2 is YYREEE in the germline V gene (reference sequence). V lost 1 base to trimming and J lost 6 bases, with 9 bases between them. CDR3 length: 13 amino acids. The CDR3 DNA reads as TGTGCCAGCAGCTTGATCGGGGGCGATACGCAGTATTTT. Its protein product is CASSLIGGDTQYF.

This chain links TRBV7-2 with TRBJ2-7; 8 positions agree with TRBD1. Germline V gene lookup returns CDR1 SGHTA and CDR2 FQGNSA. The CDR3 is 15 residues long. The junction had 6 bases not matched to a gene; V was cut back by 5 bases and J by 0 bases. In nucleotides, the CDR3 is TGTGCCAGCAGCCACAGGGGGGTAGGCTCCTACGAGCAGTACTTC. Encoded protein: CASSHRGVGSYEQYF.

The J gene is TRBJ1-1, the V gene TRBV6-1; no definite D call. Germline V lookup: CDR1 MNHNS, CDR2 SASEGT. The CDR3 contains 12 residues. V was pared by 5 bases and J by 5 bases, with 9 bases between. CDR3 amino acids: CASSPSRTEAFF. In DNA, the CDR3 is TGTGCCAGCAGTCCAAGTAGGACTGAAGCTTTCTTT.

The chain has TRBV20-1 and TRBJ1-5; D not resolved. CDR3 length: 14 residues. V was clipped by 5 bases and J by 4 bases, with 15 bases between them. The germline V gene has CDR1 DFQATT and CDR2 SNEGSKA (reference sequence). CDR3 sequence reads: CSASLVPENQPQHF. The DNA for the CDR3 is TGCAGTGCTTCATTAGTTCCCGAGAATCAGCCCCAGCATTTT.

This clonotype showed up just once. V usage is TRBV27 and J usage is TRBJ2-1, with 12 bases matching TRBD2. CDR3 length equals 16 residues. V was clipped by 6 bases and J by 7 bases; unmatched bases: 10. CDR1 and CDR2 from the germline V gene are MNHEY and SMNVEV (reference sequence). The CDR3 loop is CASRTPSGGARNEQFF. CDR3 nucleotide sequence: TGTGCCAGCAGAACACCTAGCGGGGGGGCCAGGAATGAGCAGTTCTTC.

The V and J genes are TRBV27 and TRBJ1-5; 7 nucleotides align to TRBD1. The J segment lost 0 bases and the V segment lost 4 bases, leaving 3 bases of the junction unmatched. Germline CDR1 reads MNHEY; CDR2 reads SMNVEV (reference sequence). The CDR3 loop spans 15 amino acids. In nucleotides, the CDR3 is TGTGCCAGCAGTTCCGGGACAGATAGCAATCAGCCCCAGCATTTT. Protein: CASSSGTDSNQPQHF.

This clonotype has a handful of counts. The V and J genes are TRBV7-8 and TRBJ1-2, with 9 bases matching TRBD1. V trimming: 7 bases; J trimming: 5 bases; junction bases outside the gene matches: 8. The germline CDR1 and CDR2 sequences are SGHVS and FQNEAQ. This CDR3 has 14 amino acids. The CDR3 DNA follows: TGTGCCAGCACCCCTACCGGGACAGGGTATGGCTACACCTTC. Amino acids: CASTPTGTGYGYTF.

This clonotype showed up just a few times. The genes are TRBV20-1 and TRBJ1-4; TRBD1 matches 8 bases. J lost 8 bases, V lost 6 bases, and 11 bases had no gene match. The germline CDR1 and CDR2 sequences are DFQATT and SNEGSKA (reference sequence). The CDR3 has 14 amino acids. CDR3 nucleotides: TGCAGTGCGCACCCGACAGGGGTTGGGGAAAAACTGTTTTTT. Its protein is CSAHPTGVGEKLFF.

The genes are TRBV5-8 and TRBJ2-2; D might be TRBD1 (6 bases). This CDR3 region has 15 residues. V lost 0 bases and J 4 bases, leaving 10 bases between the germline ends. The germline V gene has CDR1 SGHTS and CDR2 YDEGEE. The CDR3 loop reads CASSLGGRGTGELFF. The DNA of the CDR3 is TGTGCCAGCAGCTTGGGTGGCAGGGGCACCGGGGAGCTGTTTTTT. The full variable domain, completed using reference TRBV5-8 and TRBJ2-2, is EAGVTQSPTHLIKTRGQQATLRCSPISGHTSVYWYQQALGLGLQFLLWYDEGEERNRGNFPPRFSGRQFPNYSSELNVNALELEDSALYLCASSLGGRGTGELFFGEGSRLTVL.

In nucleotides, the CDR3 is TGTGCCAGCAGCTACCCACAGGGGGCCGCTGAAGCTTTCTTT. It is translated as CASSYPQGAAEAFF. The chain employs TRBV7-2 and TRBJ1-1; TRBD1 agrees at 9 bases. The CDR3 consists of 14 residues. V was clipped by 4 bases and J by 6 bases; unmatched bases: 6. Per the germline V gene, CDR1 is SGHTA and CDR2 is FQGNSA.

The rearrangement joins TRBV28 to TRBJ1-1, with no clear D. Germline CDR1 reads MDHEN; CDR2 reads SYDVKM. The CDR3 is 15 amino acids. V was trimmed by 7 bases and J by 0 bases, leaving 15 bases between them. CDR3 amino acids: CASNRLATLNTEAFF. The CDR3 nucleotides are TGTGCCAGCAATAGATTAGCTACATTGAACACTGAAGCTTTCTTT.

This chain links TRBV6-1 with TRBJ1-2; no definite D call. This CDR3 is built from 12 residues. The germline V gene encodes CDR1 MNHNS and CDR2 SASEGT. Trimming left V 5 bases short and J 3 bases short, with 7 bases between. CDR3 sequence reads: CASSPGDYGYTF. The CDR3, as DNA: TGTGCCAGCAGTCCCGGAGACTATGGCTACACCTTC.

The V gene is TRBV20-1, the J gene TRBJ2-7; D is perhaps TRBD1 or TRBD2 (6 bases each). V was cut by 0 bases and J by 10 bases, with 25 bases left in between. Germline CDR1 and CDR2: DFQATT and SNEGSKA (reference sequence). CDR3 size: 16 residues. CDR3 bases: TGCAGTGCTAGAGATCTTGTGGGGGGCCCGGAAGGCGGCCAGTACTTC. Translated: CSARDLVGGPEGGQYF.

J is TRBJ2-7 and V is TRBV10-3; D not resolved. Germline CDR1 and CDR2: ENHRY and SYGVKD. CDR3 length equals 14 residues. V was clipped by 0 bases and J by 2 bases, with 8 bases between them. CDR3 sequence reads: CAISESSGTYEQYF. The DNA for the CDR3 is TGTGCCATCAGTGAGTCGTCCGGAACCTACGAGCAGTACTTC.

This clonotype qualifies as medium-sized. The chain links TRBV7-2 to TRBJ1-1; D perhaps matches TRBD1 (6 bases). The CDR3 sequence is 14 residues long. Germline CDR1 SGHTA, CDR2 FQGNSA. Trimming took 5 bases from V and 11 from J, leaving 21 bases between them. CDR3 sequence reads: CASSATQGWVDAFF. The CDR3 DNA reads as TGTGCCAGCAGCGCGACGCAGGGGTGGGTAGACGCTTTCTTT.

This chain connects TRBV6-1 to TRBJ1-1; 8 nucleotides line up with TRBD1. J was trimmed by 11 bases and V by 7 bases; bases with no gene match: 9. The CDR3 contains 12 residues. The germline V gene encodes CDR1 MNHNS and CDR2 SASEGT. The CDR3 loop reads CASISWDRRAFF. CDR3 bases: TGTGCCAGCATATCTTGGGACAGGAGGGCTTTCTTT.

This chain's CDR3 is CASSDIFTSTADTQYF. CDR3 DNA sequence: TGTGCCAGCAGTGACATTTTCACTAGCACCGCAGATACGCAGTATTTT. The chain combines TRBV6-4 with TRBJ2-3; D might be TRBD2 (6 bases). V lost 2 bases and J lost 4, with 16 bases in between. The CDR3 has 16 residues. The germline gives CDR1 MRHNA, CDR2 SNTAGT.

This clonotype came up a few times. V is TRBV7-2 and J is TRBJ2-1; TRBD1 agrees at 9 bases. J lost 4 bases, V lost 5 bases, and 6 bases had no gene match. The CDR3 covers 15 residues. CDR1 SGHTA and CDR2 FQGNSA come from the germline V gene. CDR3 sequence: CASSPTGGEYNEQFF. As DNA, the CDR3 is TGTGCCAGCAGCCCCACAGGGGGCGAATACAATGAGCAGTTCTTC.

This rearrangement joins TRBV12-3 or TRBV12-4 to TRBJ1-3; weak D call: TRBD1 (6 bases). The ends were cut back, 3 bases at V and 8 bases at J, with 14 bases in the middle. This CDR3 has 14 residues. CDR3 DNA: TGTGCCAGCAGTTTCGGACAGACGGGGGACACCATATATTTT. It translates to CASSFGQTGDTIYF.

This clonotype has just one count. CDR3 sequence reads: CASSLARRGGGEQFF. In nucleotides, the CDR3 is TGTGCCAGCAGCTTGGCCCGGCGGGGGGGAGGTGAGCAGTTCTTC. The chain employs TRBV5-4 and TRBJ2-1; 9 bases are a match to TRBD2. The J segment lost 9 bases and the V segment lost 0 bases, leaving 7 bases of the junction unmatched. Germline V gene data show CDR1 as SGHNT and CDR2 as YYREEE (reference sequence). This CDR3 has 15 amino acids.

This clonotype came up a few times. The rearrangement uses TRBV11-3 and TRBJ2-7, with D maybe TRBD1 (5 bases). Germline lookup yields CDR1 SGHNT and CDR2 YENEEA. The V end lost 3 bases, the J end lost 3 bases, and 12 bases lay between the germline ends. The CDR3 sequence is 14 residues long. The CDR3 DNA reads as TGTGCCAGCAGCTTGGATCAGGGCGGCTACGAGCAGTACTTC. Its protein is CASSLDQGGYEQYF.

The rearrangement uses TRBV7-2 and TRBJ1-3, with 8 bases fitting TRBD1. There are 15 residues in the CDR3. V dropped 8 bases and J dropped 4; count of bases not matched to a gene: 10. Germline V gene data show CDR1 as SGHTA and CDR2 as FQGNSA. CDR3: CASGPRTGIGNTIYF. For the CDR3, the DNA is TGTGCCAGCGGCCCAAGGACAGGGATCGGAAACACCATATATTTT.

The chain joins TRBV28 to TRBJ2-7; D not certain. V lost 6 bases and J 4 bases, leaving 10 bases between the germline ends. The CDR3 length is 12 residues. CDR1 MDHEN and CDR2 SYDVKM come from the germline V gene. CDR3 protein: CASRQTRYEQYF. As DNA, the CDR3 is TGTGCCAGCAGACAGACACGTTACGAGCAGTACTTC.

The CDR3 bases are TGTGCCAGCAGTTCCGACGGAAATCAGCCCCAGCATTTT. This codes for CASSSDGNQPQHF. The chain couples TRBV6-5 to TRBJ1-5; no clear D gene. The CDR3 contains 13 residues. Germline V gene sequence: CDR1 MNHEY, CDR2 SVGAGI. The V end was cut by 4 bases, the J end by 4 bases, with 8 bases between.

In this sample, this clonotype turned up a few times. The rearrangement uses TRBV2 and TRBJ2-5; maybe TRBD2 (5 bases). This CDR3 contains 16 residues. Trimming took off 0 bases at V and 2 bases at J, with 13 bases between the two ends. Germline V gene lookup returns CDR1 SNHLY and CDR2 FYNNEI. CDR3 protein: CASSEAHQPGQETQYF. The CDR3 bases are TGTGCCAGCAGTGAAGCGCATCAGCCGGGGCAAGAGACCCAGTACTTC.

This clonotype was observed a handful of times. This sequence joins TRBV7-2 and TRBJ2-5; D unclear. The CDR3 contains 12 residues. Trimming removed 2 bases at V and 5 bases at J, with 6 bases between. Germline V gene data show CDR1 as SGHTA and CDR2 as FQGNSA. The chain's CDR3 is CASSLRRETQYF. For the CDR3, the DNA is TGTGCCAGCAGCTTACGACGGGAGACCCAGTACTTC.

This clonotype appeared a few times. The CDR3 nucleotides are TGTGCCAGCAGCCAAGATCTGAGGGAAGGCTACACCTTC. Translated, it gives CASSQDLREGYTF. V and J are TRBV14 and TRBJ1-2, with no clear D. This CDR3 has 13 residues. The germline gives CDR1 SGHDN, CDR2 FVKESK. With 0 bases removed from V and 8 bases from J, the gap between germline ends came to 10 bases.

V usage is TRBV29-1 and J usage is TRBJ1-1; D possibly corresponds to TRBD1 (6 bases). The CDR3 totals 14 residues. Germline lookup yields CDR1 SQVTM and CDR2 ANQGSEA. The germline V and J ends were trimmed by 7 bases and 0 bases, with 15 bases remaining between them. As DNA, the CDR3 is TGCAGCGCAAGAAGACAGGCAATGAACACTGAAGCTTTCTTT. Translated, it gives CSARRQAMNTEAFF.

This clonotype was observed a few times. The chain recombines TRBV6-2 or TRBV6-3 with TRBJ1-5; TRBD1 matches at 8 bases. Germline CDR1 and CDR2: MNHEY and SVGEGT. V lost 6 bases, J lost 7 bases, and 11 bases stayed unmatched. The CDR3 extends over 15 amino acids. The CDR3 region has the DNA TGTGCCAGCAGCCAGGGGGCAGGGCCGGGCCAGCCCCAGCATTTT. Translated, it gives CASSQGAGPGQPQHF.